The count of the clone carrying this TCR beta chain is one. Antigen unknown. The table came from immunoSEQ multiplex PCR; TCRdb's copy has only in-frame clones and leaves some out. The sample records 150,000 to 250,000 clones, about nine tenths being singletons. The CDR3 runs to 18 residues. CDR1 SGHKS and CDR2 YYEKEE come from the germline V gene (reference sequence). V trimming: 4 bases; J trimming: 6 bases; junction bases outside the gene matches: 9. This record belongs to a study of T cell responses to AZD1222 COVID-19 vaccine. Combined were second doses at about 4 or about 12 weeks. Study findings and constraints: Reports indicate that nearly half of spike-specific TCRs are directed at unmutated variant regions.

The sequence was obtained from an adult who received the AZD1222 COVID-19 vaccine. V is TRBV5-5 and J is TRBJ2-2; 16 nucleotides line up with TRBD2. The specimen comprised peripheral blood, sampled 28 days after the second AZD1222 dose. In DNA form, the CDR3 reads TGTGCCAGCAGCACGGGACTAGCGGGAGGGCCGCGGGCCGGGGAGCTGTTTTTT. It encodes CASSTGLAGGPRAGELFF. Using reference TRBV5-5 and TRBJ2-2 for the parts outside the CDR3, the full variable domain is DAGVTQSPTHLIKTRGQQVTLRCSPISGHKSVSWYQQVLGQGPQFIFQYYEKEERGRGNFPDRFSARQFPNYSSELNVNALLLGDSALYLCASSTGLAGGPRAGELFFGEGSRLTVL.